Each of the 14 T cell receptor beta chains below was sequenced from the same sample in a study of PD-1 blockade in classical Hodgkin lymphoma. Sequenced by immunoSEQ multiplex PCR; TCRdb stores in-frame clones only, minus some. The sample has approximately 89,000 clones, over 70% seen once. Following autologous stem cell transplantation, relapse occurred in every patient, and exposure to brentuximab vedotin varied. This specimen consisted of peripheral blood mononuclear cells (PBMCs), obtained at baseline. The receptors shown here come from a human donor with classical Hodgkin lymphoma.

V usage is TRBV9 and J usage is TRBJ1-4, with D maybe TRBD1 (6 bases). Germline assignment: CDR1 SGDLS and CDR2 YYNGEE. This CDR3 has 15 residues. V dropped 2 bases and J dropped 0 bases, with 8 bases sitting between them. Here the CDR3 DNA reads TGTGCCAGCAGCGTTAGGGGGACAACTAATGAAAAACTGTTTTTT. This sequence encodes CASSVRGTTNEKLFF.

CDR3 protein: CASSFGENSPLHF. CDR3 DNA sequence: TGCGCCAGCAGCTTTGGCGAAAATTCACCCCTCCACTTT. V gene TRBV5-1 combines with J gene TRBJ1-6; D gene unclear. Germline V gene sequence: CDR1 SGHRS, CDR2 YFSETQ. This CDR3 is built from 13 residues. Trimming removed 2 bases from V and 7 bases from J, with 7 bases in between.

V usage is TRBV28 and J usage is TRBJ1-1; TRBD1 matches at 9 bases. The CDR3 extends over 17 amino acids. V trimming: 0 bases; J trimming: 2 bases; junction bases outside the gene matches: 7. Germline loops: CDR1 MDHEN, CDR2 SYDVKM. CDR3 DNA: TGTGCCAGCAGTTTATGGCGGTGGACAGGGGAAAACACTGAAGCTTTCTTT. Its protein product is CASSLWRWTGENTEAFF.

V and J are TRBV4-1 and TRBJ2-1; D perhaps matches TRBD2 (5 bases). In germline, CDR1 is MGHRA, CDR2 YSYEKL. This CDR3 has 11 amino acids. The V gene lost 8 bases and the J gene lost 4 bases, with 6 bases spanning the gap. The CDR3 DNA reads TGCGCCAGCCGCGGGTACAATGAGCAGTTCTTC. It translates to CASRGYNEQFF.

The CDR3 DNA sequence: TGTGCCAGCAGCTGGGGACAGGGGAGTCAGCCCCAGCATTTT. Protein product: CASSWGQGSQPQHF. The genes are TRBV5-6 and TRBJ1-5; 10 positions agree with TRBD1. After removal of 3 bases from V and 6 bases from J, the junction contained 3 bases not matched to a gene. The CDR3 is 14 amino acids. Germline-derived CDR1 and CDR2 are SGHDT and YYEEEE.

The chain combines TRBV5-1 with TRBJ2-7, with 7 bases matching TRBD2. With 1 base clipped from V and 0 bases from J, the junction kept 4 bases outside the gene matches. CDR3 length: 15 residues. Germline V gene sequence: CDR1 SGHRS, CDR2 YFSETQ. CDR3 amino acids: CASSLTSAISYEQYF. For the CDR3, the DNA is TGCGCCAGCAGCTTGACTAGCGCTATCTCCTACGAGCAGTACTTC.

The rearrangement joins TRBV23-1 to TRBJ2-3; 12 bases match TRBD1. TRBV23-1 is given ORF status, its function remaining uncertain. This CDR3 is built from 17 residues. The V segment lost 7 bases and the J segment 0 bases; nucleotides outside the gene matches: 8. The CDR3 region is CASTWDRGPSSTDTQYF. In DNA, the CDR3 is TGCGCCAGCACTTGGGACAGGGGGCCTTCTAGCACAGATACGCAGTATTTT.

V and J are TRBV30 and TRBJ2-1; 8 nucleotides agree with TRBD2. The V gene's germline CDR1 is GTSNPN and CDR2 SVGIG (reference sequence). This CDR3 spans 15 amino acids. Trimming removed 3 bases from V and 3 bases from J; junction bases left unmatched: 7. The CDR3 loop is CAWSVGRAVYNEQFF. CDR3 DNA sequence: TGTGCCTGGAGCGTCGGGAGGGCCGTCTACAATGAGCAGTTCTTC.

This clone was counted a single time. The junction departs from the called germline gene at one end, perhaps through a read error. This sequence joins TRBV5-4 and TRBJ2-2; D might be TRBD2 (5 bases). This CDR3 is built from 18 residues. Germline CDR1 reads SGHNT; CDR2 reads YYREEE (reference sequence). Here the CDR3 reads CASSNVVPPESANRGAVF. For the CDR3, the DNA is TGTGCCAGCAGCAATGTCGTGCCTCCCGAGAGTGCGAACCGGGGAGCTGTTTTT.

This CDR3 is CAWLKRETRTANTGELFF. CDR3 in DNA: TGTGCCTGGCTCAAGCGGGAGACTAGGACCGCGAACACCGGGGAGCTGTTTTTT. The V and J genes are TRBV30 and TRBJ2-2, with 8 bases aligning to TRBD2. CDR3 length equals 18 residues. V shed 5 bases, J shed 0 bases, and the junction held 14 bases outside the gene matches. Germline-derived CDR1 and CDR2 are GTSNPN and SVGIG (reference sequence).

This chain joins TRBV7-2 and TRBJ1-3; TRBD1 might be the D (6 bases). CDR1 and CDR2 (germline): SGHTA, FQGNSA. This CDR3 has 15 amino acids. V was trimmed by 1 base and J by 0 bases, leaving 7 bases between them. The CDR3, as DNA: TGTGCCAGCAGCTTAGGGACAGTCTCTGGAAACACCATATATTTT. It translates to CASSLGTVSGNTIYF.

V and J are TRBV19 and TRBJ2-7, with D maybe TRBD2 (6 bases). V lost 4 bases and J lost 3, with 13 bases in between. Germline V gene sequence: CDR1 LNHDA, CDR2 SQIVND (reference sequence). The CDR3 is 14 residues long. The CDR3 region is CASSNQEGSYEQYF. Here the CDR3 DNA reads TGTGCCAGTAGTAATCAGGAGGGGAGCTACGAGCAGTACTTC.

In its sample, this clone was seen once. The chain employs TRBV27 and TRBJ2-4; tentatively, D is TRBD1 (5 bases). The germline V gene encodes CDR1 MNHEY and CDR2 SMNVEV (reference sequence). V was clipped by 3 bases and J by 4 bases, with 10 bases between them. This CDR3 has 14 amino acids. CDR3 nucleotide sequence: TGTGCCAGCAGTTTCCCGGCAGGGAAAAACATTCAGTACTTC. Protein sequence: CASSFPAGKNIQYF.

The chain carries TRBV27 and TRBJ2-3, with D hard to call. Germline assignment: CDR1 MNHEY and CDR2 SMNVEV (reference sequence). The CDR3 totals 18 residues. V shed 5 bases and J shed 4 bases, with 25 bases lying between them. CDR3 DNA: TGTGCCAGCAGTCTGCAGCCTCTGGGCCCAGGTGGTCCAGATACGCAGTATTTT. It translates to CASSLQPLGPGGPDTQYF.